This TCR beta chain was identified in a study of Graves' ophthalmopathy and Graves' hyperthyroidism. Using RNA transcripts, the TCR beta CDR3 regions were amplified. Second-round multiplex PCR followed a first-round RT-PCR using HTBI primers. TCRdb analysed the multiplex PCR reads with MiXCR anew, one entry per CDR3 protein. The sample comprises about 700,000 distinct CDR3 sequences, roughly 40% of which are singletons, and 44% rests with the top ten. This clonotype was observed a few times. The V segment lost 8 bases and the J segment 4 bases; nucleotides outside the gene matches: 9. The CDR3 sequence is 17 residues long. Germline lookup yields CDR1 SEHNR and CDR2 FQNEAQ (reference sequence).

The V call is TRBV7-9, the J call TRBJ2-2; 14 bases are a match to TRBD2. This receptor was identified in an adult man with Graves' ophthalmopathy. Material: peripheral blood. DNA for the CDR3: TGTGCCAGCCCCGGGGGGACTAGCGGGGGTCTCACCGGGGAGCTGTTTTTT. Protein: CASPGGTSGGLTGELFF.